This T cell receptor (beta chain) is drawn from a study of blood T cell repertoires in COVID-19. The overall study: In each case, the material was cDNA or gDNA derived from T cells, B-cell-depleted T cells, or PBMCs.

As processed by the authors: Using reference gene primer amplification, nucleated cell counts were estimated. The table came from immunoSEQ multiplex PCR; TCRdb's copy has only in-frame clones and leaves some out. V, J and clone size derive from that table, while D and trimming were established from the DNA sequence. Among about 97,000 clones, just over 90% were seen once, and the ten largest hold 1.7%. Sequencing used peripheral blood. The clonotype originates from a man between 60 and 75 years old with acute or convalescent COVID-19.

CDR3 protein: CASRFNEKPRVGNTIYF. CDR3 coding DNA: TGTGCAAGTCGCTTCAATGAGAAACCGAGGGTCGGAAACACCATATATTTT. The chain joins TRBV12-2 to TRBJ1-3. TRBV12-2 is listed as a pseudogene. The length of the CDR3 is 17 residues.